The 26 T cell receptor beta chains below were found in one sample sequenced in a study of blood T cell repertoires in COVID-19. Data came from immunoSEQ multiplex PCR; TCRdb stores just in-frame clones and leaves some out. Found here are 200,000 to 300,000 clones, around 89% of them singletons; the top ten hold approximately 4%. Sequenced: peripheral blood. These receptors were collected from a man aged 60-69 years who had recovered from COVID-19.

The chain carries TRBV18 and TRBJ2-5, with 8 bases fitting TRBD1. Trimming at V came to 1 base and at J to 5 bases, leaving 6 bases not matched to a gene. Germline V gene data show CDR1 as KGHSH and CDR2 as LQKENI. This CDR3 is 15 amino acids long. In nucleotides, the CDR3 is TGTGCCAGCTCACCACATCCAGGGGGCTGGGAGACCCAGTACTTC. Its translation: CASSPHPGGWETQYF.

V usage is TRBV19 and J usage is TRBJ1-1; D remains unclear. The CDR3 extends over 13 amino acids. Germline V lookup: CDR1 LNHDA, CDR2 SQIVND (reference sequence). The germline V and J ends were trimmed by 7 bases and 3 bases, with 12 bases remaining between them. The CDR3 sequence is CASTGDSDTEAFF. In DNA form, the CDR3 reads TGTGCCAGTACCGGGGATTCGGACACTGAAGCTTTCTTT.

The rearrangement uses TRBV6-1 and TRBJ1-1; 9 bases are a match to TRBD1. Unmatched junction bases numbered 6, after V lost 4 bases and J lost 0 bases. CDR3 size: 16 residues. CDR1 MNHNS and CDR2 SASEGT come from the germline V gene. This chain's CDR3 is CASSGRNRGLNTEAFF. Here the CDR3 DNA reads TGTGCCAGCAGTGGGAGGAACAGGGGGCTGAACACTGAAGCTTTCTTT.

The V and J genes are TRBV9 and TRBJ1-3; 8 bases map to TRBD1. The germline gives CDR1 SGDLS, CDR2 YYNGEE. This CDR3 contains 16 residues. With 3 bases clipped from V and 4 bases from J, the junction kept 9 bases outside the gene matches. The CDR3 DNA is TGTGCCAGCAGCGAGAACCGCAGGGGGCGCGGAAACACCATATATTTT. Translating it yields CASSENRRGRGNTIYF.

CDR3 residues: CASSVIGVSTEAFF. The CDR3 DNA reads TGTGCCAGCAGCGTAATCGGGGTAAGCACTGAAGCTTTCTTT. The chain couples TRBV9 to TRBJ1-1; no clear D. Per germline, CDR1 SGDLS and CDR2 YYNGEE. The CDR3 has 14 residues. Between the trimmed V and J ends, which lost 1 base and 4 bases, there was a span of 11 bases.

This chain uses TRBV30 with TRBJ2-7; 9 nucleotides line up with TRBD1. The CDR3 extends over 14 amino acids. With V trimmed by 3 bases and J by 3 bases, 6 bases remained unmatched. CDR1 and CDR2 (germline): GTSNPN, SVGIG (reference sequence). The CDR3 bases are TGTGCCTGGAGGGGCGGGACAGGGTACTACGAGCAGTACTTC. Its translation: CAWRGGTGYYEQYF. Full variable domain (rest looked up from reference TRBV30 and TRBJ2-7): SQTIHQWPATLVQPVGSPLSLECTVEGTSNPNLYWYRQAAGRGLQLLFYSVGIGQISSEVPQNLSASRPQDRQFILSSKKLLLSDSGFYLCAWRGGTGYYEQYFGPGTRLTVT.

The chain recombines TRBV5-8 with TRBJ2-2, with 7 bases matching TRBD1. The CDR3 loop spans 15 amino acids. The J segment lost 2 bases and the V segment lost 7 bases, leaving 8 bases of the junction unmatched. CDR1 is SGHTS, CDR2 YDEGEE, per germline. Here the CDR3 DNA reads TGTGCCAGCCCTGAGGGGACAGTAAACACCGGGGAGCTGTTTTTT. It yields the protein CASPEGTVNTGELFF.

This chain links TRBV5-1 with TRBJ2-1; the D gene is possibly TRBD2 (6 bases). Germline V gene data show CDR1 as SGHRS and CDR2 as YFSETQ. The V and J ends lost 4 bases and 2 bases respectively, with 28 bases between them. There are 20 residues in the CDR3. The CDR3 nucleotides read TGCGCCAGCAGCCCGACCCGGGCGAGTGGGGGGATGCCCCCCTACAATGAGCAGTTCTTC. This codes for CASSPTRASGGMPPYNEQFF.

V usage is TRBV7-2 and J usage is TRBJ1-5; D is undetermined. The V gene lost 5 bases and the J gene lost 6 bases, with 11 bases spanning the gap. This CDR3 contains 13 residues. The germline V gene has CDR1 SGHTA and CDR2 FQGNSA. CDR3 nucleotide sequence: TGTGCCAGCAGCGTATCCTCGGGTCAGCCCCAGCATTTT. Translation gives CASSVSSGQPQHF.

The chain links TRBV4-1 to TRBJ2-1, with TRBD2 matching over 8 bases. Unmatched junction bases numbered 4, after V lost 3 bases and J lost 3 bases. This CDR3 has 15 residues. Looked up from germline, CDR1 is MGHRA and CDR2 is YSYEKL. In nucleotides, the CDR3 is TGCGCCAGCAGCCAGGGCGGGGGGCTCTACAATGAGCAGTTCTTC. Protein: CASSQGGGLYNEQFF.

The sample holds one count of this clone. V gene TRBV6-5 combines with J gene TRBJ2-5, with D unclear. V was pared by 1 base and J by 4 bases, with 10 bases between. The CDR3 has 14 residues. Germline loops: CDR1 MNHEY, CDR2 SVGAGI. The DNA of the CDR3 is TGTGCCAGCAGTTACTTTTCGGGTGGAGAGACCCAGTACTTC. Amino acids: CASSYFSGGETQYF.

V usage is TRBV6-2 or TRBV6-3 and J usage is TRBJ1-5, with 9 bases that match TRBD1. Germline V CDR1 and CDR2: MNHEY, SVGEGT. The CDR3 contains 19 residues. After removal of 3 bases from V and 0 bases from J, the junction contained 12 bases not matched to a gene. CDR3 loop: CASSYWTGAVHLSNQPQHF. The CDR3 nucleotides are TGTGCCAGCAGTTATTGGACAGGGGCCGTTCACCTTAGCAATCAGCCCCAGCATTTT.

The chain is built from TRBV6-4 and TRBJ2-3; 8 nucleotides match TRBD1. V shed 0 bases and J 3 bases; nucleotides not matched to a gene: 2. The germline CDR1 and CDR2 sequences are MRHNA and SNTAGT. The CDR3 spans 15 residues. In DNA, the CDR3 is TGTGCCAGCAGTGACTCGGGACAGGCAACAGATACGCAGTATTTT. Its protein product is CASSDSGQATDTQYF.

This chain uses TRBV3-1 (or the pseudogene TRBV3-2) with TRBJ1-2, with 9 bases matching TRBD1. Trimming removed 4 bases from V and 6 bases from J; junction bases left unmatched: 15. The CDR3 runs 17 residues. Germline CDR1 reads LGHDT; CDR2 reads YNNKEL (reference sequence). CDR3 residues: CASSPIVGTGLGDGYTF. The CDR3 nucleotides read TGTGCCAGCAGCCCCATCGTCGGGACAGGGTTAGGAGATGGCTACACCTTC.

The chain combines TRBV7-2 with TRBJ2-7; 8 bases are shared with TRBD2. This CDR3 has 15 residues. The trim removed 1 base at V and 4 bases at J, leaving 6 bases unmatched. Looked up from germline, CDR1 is SGHTA and CDR2 is FQGNSA. CDR3 in DNA: TGTGCCAGCAGCTTAGGACTAGCGCCTATGTACGAGCAGTACTTC. Its protein product is CASSLGLAPMYEQYF.

The V call is TRBV5-6, the J call TRBJ2-7, with D possibly TRBD1 on 5 matching bases. This CDR3 spans 16 amino acids. Trimming left V 4 bases short and J 6 bases short, with 23 bases between. The V gene's germline CDR1 is SGHDT and CDR2 YYEEEE. The CDR3 nucleotides read TGTGCCAGCAGCAGCCACGACAGTCTGATAACGGGCGAGCAGTACTTC. As protein: CASSSHDSLITGEQYF.

There are a few counts of this clone. Other DNA sequences in the same sample also yield this CDR3. The V and J genes are TRBV29-1 and TRBJ1-2; unclear D gene. This CDR3 region has 13 residues. CDR1 and CDR2 from the germline V gene are SQVTM and ANQGSEA. V gave up 4 bases and J gave up 0 bases, with 9 bases separating them. As DNA, the CDR3 is TGCAGCGTTGGGCGGGGAGCTAACTATGGCTACACCTTC. This translates into CSVGRGANYGYTF.

V and J are TRBV5-1 and TRBJ1-6, with 7 bases that match TRBD1. CDR1 is SGHRS, CDR2 YFSETQ, per germline. J lost 10 bases, V lost 4 bases, and 5 bases had no gene match. This CDR3 comprises 13 residues. DNA for the CDR3: TGCGCCAGCAGCGTAACAGGGGAATCACCCCTCCACTTT. Its protein is CASSVTGESPLHF.

V is TRBV7-8 and J is TRBJ1-1; no firm D call. The V end lost 4 bases, the J end lost 4 bases, and 10 bases lay between the germline ends. CDR1 and CDR2 from the germline V gene are SGHVS and FQNEAQ. This CDR3 contains 13 residues. Here the CDR3 reads CASSSNRATEAFF. The CDR3 DNA is TGTGCCAGCAGCTCTAACAGAGCCACTGAAGCTTTCTTT.

J is TRBJ2-5 and V is TRBV15, with 8 positions matching TRBD1. Losses at the gene ends were 3 bases for V and 2 bases for J; bases not matched to a gene: 2. Germline V CDR1 and CDR2: LNHNV, YYDKDF (reference sequence). This CDR3 is 14 amino acids long. Here the CDR3 reads CATSRDRAQETQYF. The DNA for the CDR3 is TGTGCCACCAGCAGGGACAGGGCTCAAGAGACCCAGTACTTC.

About this clone itself: Other DNA sequences from this sample encode an identical CDR3 as well. The V and J genes are TRBV9 and TRBJ1-6; D is ambiguous. From germline, CDR1 is SGDLS and CDR2 YYNGEE. The CDR3 is 14 amino acids. V dropped 0 bases and J dropped 7 bases, with 8 bases sitting between them. CDR3 loop: CASSVGGINSPLHF. In nucleotides, the CDR3 is TGTGCCAGCAGCGTAGGAGGAATCAATTCACCCCTCCACTTT.

This chain joins TRBV11-2 and TRBJ1-2, with D perhaps matching TRBD1 (6 bases). In germline, CDR1 is SGHAT, CDR2 FQNNGV. Deletions cut 7 bases from V and 8 bases from J, with 32 bases between. The CDR3 sequence is 18 residues long. CDR3 in amino acids: CASNQISSVRDRRAGYTF. The CDR3 DNA reads TGTGCCAGCAACCAGATCAGTTCCGTCCGAGACAGGAGAGCCGGCTACACCTTC. Complete variable domain (other parts from reference TRBV11-2 and TRBJ1-2): EAGVAQSPRYKIIEKRQSVAFWCNPISGHATLYWYQQILGQGPKLLIQFQNNGVVDDSQLPKDRFSAERLKGVDSTLKIQPAKLEDSAVYLCASNQISSVRDRRAGYTFGSGTRLTVV.

The chain links TRBV11-2 to TRBJ1-1; no firm D call. CDR1 SGHAT and CDR2 FQNNGV come from the germline V gene. CDR3 length: 14 amino acids. V lost 2 bases and J lost 0, with 7 bases in between. CDR3 amino acids: CASSLNSLNTEAFF. As DNA, the CDR3 is TGTGCCAGCAGCTTAAACAGCCTGAACACTGAAGCTTTCTTT.

V and J are TRBV3-1 (or the pseudogene TRBV3-2) and TRBJ2-3; TRBD2 aligns across 11 bases. The length of the CDR3 is 16 residues. CDR1 is LGHDT, CDR2 YNNKEL, per germline (reference sequence). V shed 5 bases, J shed 4 bases, and the junction held 8 bases outside the gene matches. CDR3 DNA sequence: TGTGCCAGCAGCAACCGACTAGCGGGAACCCCAGATACGCAGTATTTT. This sequence encodes CASSNRLAGTPDTQYF.

This clone showed up many times. The V and J genes are TRBV21-1 and TRBJ1-3. TRBV21-1 is a pseudogene locus. The CDR3 spans 16 residues. The CDR3 nucleotides are TGTGCCAGCAGAGTACTGAGGAGCACGCCCGGAAACACCATATATTTT. This translates into CASRVLRSTPGNTIYF.

V is TRBV9 and J is TRBJ1-2; 8 nucleotides align to TRBD1. Per germline, CDR1 SGDLS and CDR2 YYNGEE. This CDR3 contains 15 residues. Germline trimming cut 0 bases from V and 0 bases from J; bases unmatched to any gene: 1. The CDR3 loop is CASSVGQGPNYGYTF. The DNA of the CDR3 is TGTGCCAGCAGCGTAGGACAGGGGCCTAACTATGGCTACACCTTC. The variable domain in full, completed from reference TRBV9 and TRBJ1-2, reads DSGVTQTPKHLITATGQRVTLRCSPRSGDLSVYWYQQSLDQGLQFLIQYYNGEERAKGNILERFSAQQFPDLHSELNLSSLELGDSALYFCASSVGQGPNYGYTFGSGTRLTVV.